This T cell receptor (beta chain) stems from a study of blood T cell repertoires in COVID-19. Study summary: The cDNA or gDNA used as material had been derived from T cells, B-cell-depleted T cells, or PBMCs.

The CDR3 covers 14 residues. CDR1 and CDR2 from the germline V gene are MDHEN and SYDVKM. Trimming cost V 7 bases and J 3 bases, with 15 bases left between them. Original processing methods: Amplification from reference gene primers served as the basis for estimated nucleated cell counts. Clones were sequenced by immunoSEQ multiplex PCR, and TCRdb holds only the in-frame ones, with some missing. V, J and clone size derive from that table, while D and trimming were established from the DNA sequence. This sample has roughly 380,000 clones, with around nine tenths found just once. V usage is TRBV28 and J usage is TRBJ1-2, with a tentative D call TRBD1 (6 bases). This receptor was identified in a middle-aged woman with COVID-19, enrolled during active disease. The sample was peripheral blood. CDR3 in amino acids: CASKVLGQHYGYTF. The CDR3 DNA reads TGTGCCAGCAAGGTCTTGGGACAACACTATGGCTACACCTTC.